Below, 10 T cell receptor beta chains from the same sample are listed, as sequenced in a study of neoadjuvant nivolumab and ipilimumab in lung cancer. The assay was immunoSEQ multiplex PCR, and TCRdb's table has in-frame clones only and misses some. Counted here are about 20,000 clones, more than 65% occurring once; the ten biggest clones make up roughly 7%. This sample comprised tumor tissue, obtained after neoadjuvant nivolumab, alone or with ipilimumab, at or shortly before surgery. The receptors shown here come from an adult with non-small cell lung cancer.

The chain links TRBV6-5 to TRBJ1-1; TRBD1 agrees at 9 bases. V lost 6 bases to trimming and J lost 4 bases; unmatched junction nucleotides: 9. The length of the CDR3 is 15 residues. Germline V gene data show CDR1 as MNHEY and CDR2 as SVGAGI. CDR3 in amino acids: CASRTDRGGGTEAFF. CDR3 DNA: TGTGCCAGCAGGACGGACAGGGGTGGTGGCACTGAAGCTTTCTTT.

A single count supports this clone. J is TRBJ2-1 and V is TRBV5-1, with 8 bases lining up with TRBD1. The germline CDR1 and CDR2 sequences are SGHRS and YFSETQ. V shed 2 bases, J shed 4 bases, and the junction held 11 bases outside the gene matches. CDR3 length: 17 amino acids. CDR3 in DNA: TGCGCCAGCAGCTTCTTTGGACAGGGTCGGGGTTACAATGAGCAGTTCTTC. Residues: CASSFFGQGRGYNEQFF.

V usage is TRBV30 and J usage is TRBJ2-1; 11 bases are shared with TRBD2. Trimming cost V 0 bases and J 5 bases; bases outside gene matches: 6. CDR3 size: 16 residues. Germline V gives CDR1 GTSNPN, CDR2 SVGIG (reference sequence). CDR3 region: CAWSVGTSGAHNEQFF. CDR3 bases: TGTGCCTGGAGTGTAGGGACTAGCGGAGCTCACAATGAGCAGTTCTTC. Supplemented by reference TRBV30 and TRBJ2-1, the full variable domain reads SQTIHQWPATLVQPVGSPLSLECTVEGTSNPNLYWYRQAAGRGLQLLFYSVGIGQISSEVPQNLSASRPQDRQFILSSKKLLLSDSGFYLCAWSVGTSGAHNEQFFGPGTRLTVL.

The chain combines TRBV5-1 with TRBJ2-2, with a weak D call TRBD1 (5 bases). Germline CDR1 SGHRS, CDR2 YFSETQ. V was shortened by 5 bases and J by 0 bases, with 5 bases between the two germline ends. The CDR3 sequence is 13 residues long. Here the CDR3 reads CASRGPNTGELFF. The CDR3 bases are TGCGCCAGCAGGGGGCCGAACACCGGGGAGCTGTTTTTT.

This clone appeared a few times. The DNA of the CDR3 is TGTGCCTGGAAGGGAATAGGAAACACCATATATTTT. This codes for CAWKGIGNTIYF. The chain joins TRBV30 to TRBJ1-3; D unclear. The length of the CDR3 is 12 residues. V was trimmed by 4 bases and J by 4 bases, leaving 8 bases between them. Per germline, CDR1 GTSNPN and CDR2 SVGIG (reference sequence).

This sequence joins TRBV5-1 and TRBJ2-5, with D possibly being TRBD2 (5 bases). Germline V CDR1 and CDR2: SGHRS, YFSETQ. V gave up 4 bases and J gave up 0 bases, with 10 bases separating them. The CDR3 spans 14 residues. The DNA for the CDR3 is TGCGCCAGCAGCCCCCTCGGGGACCAAGAGACCCAGTACTTC. Translating gives CASSPLGDQETQYF.

V and J are TRBV30 and TRBJ2-7; 9 bases are shared with TRBD2. Per the germline V gene, CDR1 is GTSNPN and CDR2 is SVGIG (reference sequence). There are 16 residues in the CDR3. The ends lost 1 base at V and 7 bases at J; junction bases unmatched: 14. CDR3 sequence reads: CAWSAPGLARPREQYF. CDR3 bases: TGTGCCTGGAGTGCCCCGGGACTAGCAAGACCCCGGGAGCAGTACTTC.

This clone was detected once. V is TRBV28 and J is TRBJ1-2; a possible D gene is TRBD1 (6 bases). The length of the CDR3 is 12 residues. Germline values: CDR1 MDHEN, CDR2 SYDVKM. The ends were cut back, 8 bases at V and 2 bases at J, with 9 bases in the middle. CDR3 sequence reads: CASDGQNYGYTF. The CDR3 DNA follows: TGTGCCAGCGACGGACAGAACTATGGCTACACCTTC.

This chain joins TRBV7-9 and TRBJ1-1; tentatively, D is TRBD1 (6 bases). The CDR3 is 12 residues long. Trimming removed 5 bases from V and 11 bases from J, with 15 bases in between. Germline CDR1 reads SEHNR; CDR2 reads FQNEAQ (reference sequence). This chain's CDR3 is CASSDRTSGAFF. As DNA, the CDR3 is TGTGCCAGCAGCGACAGGACCTCGGGGGCTTTCTTT.

V is TRBV29-1 and J is TRBJ1-1; D might be TRBD1 (5 bases). The CDR3 contains 13 residues. Germline CDR1 SQVTM, CDR2 ANQGSEA. V shed 2 bases and J shed 1 base, with 8 bases lying between them. CDR3: CSVERGRNTEAFF. For the CDR3, the DNA is TGCAGCGTTGAAAGGGGCCGGAACACTGAAGCTTTCTTT.